The clone carrying this T cell receptor beta chain came up once. Method: immunoSEQ multiplex PCR; TCRdb's copy keeps in-frame clones and lacks some. The sample has some 74,000 clones; 70% to 90% are singletons. The trim removed 4 bases at V and 3 bases at J, leaving 7 bases unmatched. The CDR3 covers 18 residues. Germline V gene sequence: CDR1 SGHDN, CDR2 FVKESK. The sample originates from a study of OX40 agonist ivuxolimab in advanced cancers. Study details: Patients received ivuxolimab, an agonistic anti-OX40 (CD134) antibody. Ivuxolimab was administered intravenously to patients at 0.01 to 10 mg/kg every 2 weeks.

J is TRBJ2-1 and V is TRBV14, with 15 bases matching TRBD2. The receptor was isolated from an adult with an advanced solid tumor such as melanoma, head and neck, liver or kidney cancer. Sequences were derived from CD4+ or CD8+ T cells sorted from blood, sampled in a trial of the OX40 agonist ivuxolimab. The CDR3 protein is CASSLVPGLAGGYNEQFF. The DNA for the CDR3 is TGTGCCAGCAGCCTCGTCCCGGGACTAGCGGGAGGCTACAATGAGCAGTTCTTC.